The clone carrying this T cell receptor beta chain was seen only a few times. Its antigen is undetermined. Trimming shortened V by 1 base and J by 3 bases, and 14 bases separated the two germline ends. Germline V lookup: CDR1 SGHAT, CDR2 FQNNGV. This CDR3 contains 16 residues. Each CDR3 protein gets one entry after TCRdb re-called the reads with MiXCR. Among hundreds of thousands of distinct CDR3 sequences listed, 17% were seen once. The data were taken from a study of T cell repertoires in cytomegalovirus infection. Study in general: Both a matching HLA type and CMV infection were indicated by public TCR beta signatures.

Study-wide results and caveats: Carriers of CMV plus the relevant HLA were identified by cumulative public TCR beta family frequency. HLA-C-restricted CMV-specific TCR beta clonotypes prevailed in the ex vivo response.

The sequenced sample consisted of PBMCs. The TCR sequence derives from a human donor in good health (CMV status not recorded). Some clones in this sample may be carry-over from other donors' samples. The chain combines TRBV11-2 with TRBJ2-3; maybe TRBD1 (5 bases). The CDR3 DNA is TGTGCCAGCAGCTTAGCAGGGATCGATGGTACAGATACGCAGTATTTT. The encoded protein is CASSLAGIDGTDTQYF.